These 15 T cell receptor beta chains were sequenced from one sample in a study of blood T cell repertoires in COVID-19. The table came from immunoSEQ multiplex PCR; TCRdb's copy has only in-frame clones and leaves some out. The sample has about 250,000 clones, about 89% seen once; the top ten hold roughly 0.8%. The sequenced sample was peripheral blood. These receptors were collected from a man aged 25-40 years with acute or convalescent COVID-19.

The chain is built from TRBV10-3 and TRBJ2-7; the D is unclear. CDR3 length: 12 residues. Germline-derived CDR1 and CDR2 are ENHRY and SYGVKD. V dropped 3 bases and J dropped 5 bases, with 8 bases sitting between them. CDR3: CAISDTAHEQYF. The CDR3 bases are TGTGCCATCAGTGATACAGCCCACGAGCAGTACTTC.

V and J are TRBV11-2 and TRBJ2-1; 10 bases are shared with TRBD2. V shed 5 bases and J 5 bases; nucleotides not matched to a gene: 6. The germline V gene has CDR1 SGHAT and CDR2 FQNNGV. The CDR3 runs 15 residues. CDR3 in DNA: TGTGCCAGCAGCCATAGCGGGGGGTCCCACAATGAGCAGTTCTTC. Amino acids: CASSHSGGSHNEQFF.

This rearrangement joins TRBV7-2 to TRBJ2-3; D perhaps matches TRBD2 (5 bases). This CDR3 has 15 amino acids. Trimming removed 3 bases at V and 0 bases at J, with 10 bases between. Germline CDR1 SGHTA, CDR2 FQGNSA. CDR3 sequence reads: CASSLEETSTDTQYF. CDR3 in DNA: TGTGCCAGCAGCTTGGAGGAGACTAGCACAGATACGCAGTATTTT.

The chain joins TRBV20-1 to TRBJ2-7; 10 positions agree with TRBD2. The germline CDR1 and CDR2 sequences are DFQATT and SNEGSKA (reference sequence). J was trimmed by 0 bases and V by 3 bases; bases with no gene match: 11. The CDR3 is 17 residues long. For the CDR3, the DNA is TGCAGTGCTAGTTTCATTAGCGGGGGGCGCGTCTCCTACGAGCAGTACTTC. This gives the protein CSASFISGGRVSYEQYF.

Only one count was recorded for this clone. CDR3 in DNA: TGTGCCAGCAGCTTAGACAGCCAAGCTTTCTTT. Protein: CASSLDSQAFF. This chain joins TRBV7-6 and TRBJ1-1, with D unresolved. The CDR3 covers 11 residues. Trimming pared 1 base from V and 9 bases from J, leaving 6 bases between. Germline V gene sequence: CDR1 SGHVS, CDR2 FNYEAQ.

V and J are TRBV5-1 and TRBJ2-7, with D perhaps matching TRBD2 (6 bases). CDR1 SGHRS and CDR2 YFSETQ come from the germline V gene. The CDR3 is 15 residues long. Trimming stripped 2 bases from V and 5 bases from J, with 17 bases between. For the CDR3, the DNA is TGCGCCAGCAGCTTAGGGAGTAGCGGCCTGGACGAGCAGTACTTC. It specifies CASSLGSSGLDEQYF.

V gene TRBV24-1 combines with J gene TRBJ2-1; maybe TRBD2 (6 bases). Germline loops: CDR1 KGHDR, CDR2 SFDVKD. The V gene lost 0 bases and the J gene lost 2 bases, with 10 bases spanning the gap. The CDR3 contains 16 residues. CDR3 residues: CATSDLTGDAYNEQFF. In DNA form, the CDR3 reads TGTGCCACCAGTGATTTGACGGGAGATGCCTACAATGAGCAGTTCTTC.

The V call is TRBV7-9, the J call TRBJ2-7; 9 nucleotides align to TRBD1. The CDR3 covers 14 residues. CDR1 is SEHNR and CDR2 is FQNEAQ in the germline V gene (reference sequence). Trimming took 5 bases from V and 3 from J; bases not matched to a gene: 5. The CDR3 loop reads CASSGGQGGYEQYF. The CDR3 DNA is TGTGCCAGCAGCGGGGGACAGGGAGGCTACGAGCAGTACTTC.

In DNA form, the CDR3 reads TGTGCCAGCAGCAGAGGGACTAGCGGGGGGAAGCAGTACTTC. It yields the protein CASSRGTSGGKQYF. The chain uses TRBV3-1 (or the pseudogene TRBV3-2) and TRBJ2-7; 15 nucleotides match TRBD2. The J segment lost 8 bases and the V segment lost 5 bases, leaving 4 bases of the junction unmatched. The CDR3 totals 14 residues. Germline-derived CDR1 and CDR2 are LGHDT and YNNKEL (reference sequence).

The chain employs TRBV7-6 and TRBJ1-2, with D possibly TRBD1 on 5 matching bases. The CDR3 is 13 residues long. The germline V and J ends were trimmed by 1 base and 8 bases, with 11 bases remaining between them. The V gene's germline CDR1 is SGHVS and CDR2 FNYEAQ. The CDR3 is CASSLGPGRGYTF. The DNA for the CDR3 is TGTGCCAGCAGCTTAGGGCCAGGGAGGGGCTACACCTTC. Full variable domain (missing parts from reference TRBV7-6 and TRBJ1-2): GAGVSQSPRYKVTKRGQDVALRCDPISGHVSLYWYRQALGQGPEFLTYFNYEAQQDKSGLPNDRFSAERPEGSISTLTIQRTEQRDSAMYRCASSLGPGRGYTFGSGTRLTVV.

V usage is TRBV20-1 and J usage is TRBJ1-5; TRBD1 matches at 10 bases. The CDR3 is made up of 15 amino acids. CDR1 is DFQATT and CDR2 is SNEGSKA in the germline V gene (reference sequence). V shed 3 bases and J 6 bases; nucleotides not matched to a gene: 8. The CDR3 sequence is CSASRRDRGLQPQHF. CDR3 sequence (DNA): TGCAGTGCTAGTCGCCGGGACAGGGGTCTTCAGCCCCAGCATTTT.

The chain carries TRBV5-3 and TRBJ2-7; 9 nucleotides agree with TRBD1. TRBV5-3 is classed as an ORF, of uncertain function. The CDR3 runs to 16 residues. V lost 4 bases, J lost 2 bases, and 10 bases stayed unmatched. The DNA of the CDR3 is TGTGCCAGAAGCCCCGACAGGGGGACGAACCCCTACGAGCAGTACTTC. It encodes CARSPDRGTNPYEQYF.

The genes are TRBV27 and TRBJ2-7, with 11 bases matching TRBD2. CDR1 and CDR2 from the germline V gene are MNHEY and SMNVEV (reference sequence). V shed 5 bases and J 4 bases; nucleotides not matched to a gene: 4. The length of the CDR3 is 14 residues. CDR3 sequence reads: CASSLRLAGYEQYF. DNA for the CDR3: TGTGCCAGCAGTCTCCGACTAGCGGGGTACGAGCAGTACTTC.

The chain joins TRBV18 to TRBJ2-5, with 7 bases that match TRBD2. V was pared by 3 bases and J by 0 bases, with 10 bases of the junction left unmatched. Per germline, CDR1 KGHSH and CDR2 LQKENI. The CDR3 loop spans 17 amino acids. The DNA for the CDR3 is TGTGCCAGCTCACCTCTCGGTCGGGAGGCTAACCAAGAGACCCAGTACTTC. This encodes CASSPLGREANQETQYF. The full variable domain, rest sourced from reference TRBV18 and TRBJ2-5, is NAGVMQNPRHLVRRRGQEARLRCSPMKGHSHVYWYRQLPEEGLKFMVYLQKENIIDESGMPKERFSAEFPKEGPSILRIQQVVRGDSAAYFCASSPLGREANQETQYFGPGTRLLVL.

The CDR3 here is CASSRLAGGSDEQYF. CDR3 bases: TGTGCCAGTAGTCGACTAGCGGGGGGTTCCGACGAGCAGTACTTC. V is TRBV19 and J is TRBJ2-7; 13 bases are a match to TRBD2. This CDR3 is 15 amino acids long. Losses at the gene ends were 5 bases for V and 5 bases for J; bases not matched to a gene: 6. Germline loops: CDR1 LNHDA, CDR2 SQIVND (reference sequence).